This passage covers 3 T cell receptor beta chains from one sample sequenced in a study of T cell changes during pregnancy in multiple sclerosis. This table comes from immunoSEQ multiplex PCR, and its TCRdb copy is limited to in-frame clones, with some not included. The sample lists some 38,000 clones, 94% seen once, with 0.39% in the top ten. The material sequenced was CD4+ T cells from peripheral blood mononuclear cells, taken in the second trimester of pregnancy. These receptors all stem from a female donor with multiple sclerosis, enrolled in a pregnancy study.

This chain's CDR3 is CASSGVLTDTQYF. In DNA form, the CDR3 reads TGTGCCAGCAGTGGAGTACTCACAGATACGCAGTATTTT. The rearrangement joins TRBV27 to TRBJ2-3; D unclear. Germline CDR1 MNHEY, CDR2 SMNVEV (reference sequence). The CDR3 is made up of 13 amino acids. The V end was cut by 5 bases, the J end by 2 bases, with 8 bases between.

The CDR3: CASSQATQGTGELFF. CDR3 DNA sequence: TGCGCCAGCAGCCAAGCGACGCAGGGCACCGGGGAGCTGTTTTTT. The chain carries TRBV4-3 and TRBJ2-2; a possible D gene is TRBD1 (5 bases). Germline V gene sequence: CDR1 LGHNA, CDR2 YSLEER. The CDR3 consists of 15 residues. Trimming removed 1 base from V and 4 bases from J, with 10 bases in between.

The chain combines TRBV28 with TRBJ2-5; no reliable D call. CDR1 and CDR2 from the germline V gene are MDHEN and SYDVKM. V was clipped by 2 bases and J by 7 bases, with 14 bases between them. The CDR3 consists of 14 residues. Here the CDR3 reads CASSLSPGFATQYF. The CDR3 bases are TGTGCCAGCAGTTTAAGTCCAGGTTTCGCGACCCAGTACTTC.